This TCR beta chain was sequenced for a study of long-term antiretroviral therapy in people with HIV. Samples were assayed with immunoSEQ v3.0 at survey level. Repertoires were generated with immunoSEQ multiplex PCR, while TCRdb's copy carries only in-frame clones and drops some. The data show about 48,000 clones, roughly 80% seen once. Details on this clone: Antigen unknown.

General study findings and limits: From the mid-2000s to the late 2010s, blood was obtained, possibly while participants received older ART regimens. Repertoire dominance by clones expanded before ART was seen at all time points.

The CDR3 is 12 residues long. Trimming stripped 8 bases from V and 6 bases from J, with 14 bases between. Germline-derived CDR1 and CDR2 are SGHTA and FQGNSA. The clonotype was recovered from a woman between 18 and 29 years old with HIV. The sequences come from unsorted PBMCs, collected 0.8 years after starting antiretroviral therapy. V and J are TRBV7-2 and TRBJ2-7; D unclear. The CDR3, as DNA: TGTGCCAGCGCCCTTCCCTCTCCCGAGCAGTACTTC. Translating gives CASALPSPEQYF.